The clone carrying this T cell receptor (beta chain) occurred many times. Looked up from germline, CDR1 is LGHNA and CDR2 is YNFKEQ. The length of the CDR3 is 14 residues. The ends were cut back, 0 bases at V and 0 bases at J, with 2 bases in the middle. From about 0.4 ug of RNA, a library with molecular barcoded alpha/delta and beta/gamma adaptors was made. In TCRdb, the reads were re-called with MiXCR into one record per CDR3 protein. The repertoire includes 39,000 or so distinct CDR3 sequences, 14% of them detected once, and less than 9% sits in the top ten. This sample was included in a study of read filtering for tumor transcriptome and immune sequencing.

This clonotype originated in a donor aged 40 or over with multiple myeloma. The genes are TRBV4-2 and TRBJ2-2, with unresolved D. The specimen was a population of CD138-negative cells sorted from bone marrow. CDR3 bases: TGTGCCAGCAGCCAAGACCCGAACACCGGGGAGCTGTTTTTT. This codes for CASSQDPNTGELFF.